The next 32 T cell receptor beta chains were all read from a single sample in a study of cytotoxic CD8 clonotypes in ibrutinib-treated CLL. Some clones are missing from TCRdb's copy, which holds only in-frame ones; the method was immunoSEQ multiplex PCR. The sample includes about 80,000 clones, 75% to 85% of them seen just once. Specimen: PBMCs, collected after 12 months of ibrutinib treatment. The receptors here all came from a human donor with chronic lymphocytic leukemia.

The chain joins TRBV6-1 to TRBJ2-7, with D possibly matching TRBD1 (5 bases). Trimming shortened V by 7 bases and J by 2 bases, and 18 bases separated the two germline ends. Per the germline V gene, CDR1 is MNHNS and CDR2 is SASEGT. The CDR3 contains 15 residues. The CDR3 protein is CASNLGHSKTYEQYF. CDR3 DNA: TGTGCCAGCAACTTGGGGCATTCGAAAACCTACGAGCAGTACTTC.

CDR3 residues: CASSAGVDPHGDTQYF. The CDR3 bases are TGTGCCAGCAGCGCAGGTGTGGACCCCCATGGGGATACGCAGTATTTT. The rearrangement joins TRBV5-4 to TRBJ2-3; D is undetermined. The CDR3 runs 16 residues. Per germline, CDR1 SGHNT and CDR2 YYREEE (reference sequence). V was shortened by 4 bases and J by 6 bases, with 21 bases between the two germline ends.

The J gene is TRBJ1-1, the V gene TRBV18; 11 bases fit TRBD1. V was pared by 3 bases and J by 4 bases, with 7 bases of the junction left unmatched. This CDR3 contains 16 residues. Germline V gives CDR1 KGHSH, CDR2 LQKENI. The CDR3 reads CASSPRTGGESTEAFF. The CDR3 region has the DNA TGTGCCAGCTCACCCCGGACAGGGGGCGAGAGCACTGAAGCTTTCTTT.

The J gene is TRBJ1-1, the V gene TRBV29-1, with 7 bases fitting TRBD1. Looked up from germline, CDR1 is SQVTM and CDR2 is ANQGSEA. CDR3 length: 13 residues. The ends lost 4 bases at V and 0 bases at J; junction bases unmatched: 2. The CDR3 bases are TGCAGCGTTGCGGGACAGCTGAACACTGAAGCTTTCTTT. Residues: CSVAGQLNTEAFF.

The CDR3 spells CASSRDRDEQFF. The CDR3 coding sequence is TGTGCCAGCAGCCGGGACAGGGATGAGCAGTTCTTC. The chain has TRBV11-2 and TRBJ2-1, with 9 nucleotides matching TRBD1. The length of the CDR3 is 12 residues. The germline CDR1 and CDR2 sequences are SGHAT and FQNNGV. The trim removed 5 bases at V and 8 bases at J, leaving 1 base unmatched.

This clone came up once. J is TRBJ2-5 and V is TRBV10-3, with D perhaps matching TRBD1 or TRBD2 (5 bases each). V lost 10 bases and J 2 bases, leaving 17 bases between the germline ends. The CDR3 runs 14 residues. Germline CDR1 ENHRY, CDR2 SYGVKD. The CDR3 region is CASRPGPRQETQYF. The DNA of the CDR3 is TGTGCCAGCCGACCGGGACCACGACAAGAGACCCAGTACTTC.

V is TRBV7-2 and J is TRBJ2-7; 10 bases fit TRBD2. The J segment lost 6 bases and the V segment lost 3 bases, leaving 5 bases of the junction unmatched. The germline V gene encodes CDR1 SGHTA and CDR2 FQGNSA. The CDR3 is 14 residues long. The CDR3 sequence is CASSFLAGVGEQYF. DNA of the CDR3: TGTGCCAGCAGCTTTCTAGCGGGAGTAGGCGAGCAGTACTTC.

The J gene is TRBJ2-7, the V gene TRBV20-1, with D unresolved. The CDR3 has 10 residues. Trimming shortened V by 4 bases and J by 9 bases, and 10 bases separated the two germline ends. Germline assignment: CDR1 DFQATT and CDR2 SNEGSKA (reference sequence). The CDR3 nucleotides are TGCAGTGCTACCCTCGCCGGGCAGTACTTC. This translates into CSATLAGQYF.

V usage is TRBV11-2 and J usage is TRBJ1-2, with TRBD1 matching 11 bases. The length of the CDR3 is 16 residues. With V trimmed by 5 bases and J by 11 bases, 16 bases remained unmatched. Per germline, CDR1 SGHAT and CDR2 FQNNGV. CDR3: CASSAVGQGVSVGYTF. CDR3 nucleotides: TGTGCCAGCAGCGCCGTGGGACAGGGGGTGTCTGTAGGTTACACCTTC. Complete variable domain (other parts from reference TRBV11-2 and TRBJ1-2): EAGVAQSPRYKIIEKRQSVAFWCNPISGHATLYWYQQILGQGPKLLIQFQNNGVVDDSQLPKDRFSAERLKGVDSTLKIQPAKLEDSAVYLCASSAVGQGVSVGYTFGSGTRLTVV.

V is TRBV13 and J is TRBJ1-4; D ambiguous. In germline, CDR1 is PRHDT, CDR2 FYEKMQ (reference sequence). Trimming stripped 6 bases from V and 7 bases from J, with 15 bases between. The CDR3 runs 14 residues. The CDR3 sequence is CASREDTAGEKLFF. The CDR3 nucleotides read TGTGCCAGCAGGGAAGACACCGCGGGTGAAAAACTGTTTTTT.

The CDR3 spells CAWSVLGELFF. The CDR3 DNA sequence: TGTGCCTGGAGTGTACTCGGGGAGCTGTTTTTT. The chain is built from TRBV30 and TRBJ2-2; D is uncertain. With 0 bases removed from V and 7 bases from J, the gap between germline ends came to 3 bases. Germline V gene sequence: CDR1 GTSNPN, CDR2 SVGIG (reference sequence). The CDR3 is 11 amino acids. Drawing the rest from reference TRBV30 and TRBJ2-2, the complete variable domain is SQTIHQWPATLVQPVGSPLSLECTVEGTSNPNLYWYRQAAGRGLQLLFYSVGIGQISSEVPQNLSASRPQDRQFILSSKKLLLSDSGFYLCAWSVLGELFFGEGSRLTVL.

This chain uses TRBV25-1 with TRBJ2-7; TRBD1 might be the D (6 bases). The germline V gene encodes CDR1 MGHDK and CDR2 SYGVNS. Trimming left V 2 bases short and J 7 bases short, with 21 bases between. This CDR3 contains 16 residues. The CDR3 DNA reads as TGTGCCAGCAGTGAAGGGGGCAGGGGCCCACGCAGGGAGCAGTACTTC. Its translation: CASSEGGRGPRREQYF.

The chain carries TRBV5-1 and TRBJ1-2; D may be TRBD1 (5 bases). The CDR3 runs to 15 residues. The V end lost 4 bases, the J end lost 4 bases, and 17 bases lay between the germline ends. The germline V gene encodes CDR1 SGHRS and CDR2 YFSETQ. This CDR3 reads CASSINPGGAYGYTF. CDR3 bases: TGCGCCAGCAGCATAAACCCAGGAGGGGCCTATGGCTACACCTTC.

This clone is deemed medium-sized. The same CDR3 arises from other DNA sequences in this sample as well. The chain links TRBV4-3 to TRBJ2-4; perhaps TRBD1 as D (6 bases). The CDR3 runs 17 residues. Trimming removed 0 bases at V and 0 bases at J, with 12 bases between. Germline V gene sequence: CDR1 LGHNA, CDR2 YSLEER. CDR3 DNA: TGCGCCAGCAGCCAAGATCCAGGGGCTGGAGCCAAAAACATTCAGTACTTC. It codes for CASSQDPGAGAKNIQYF.

This clone showed up just a few times. The V call is TRBV4-1, the J call TRBJ2-1, with 10 bases aligning to TRBD2. Germline V gene data show CDR1 as MGHRA and CDR2 as YSYEKL. V gave up 0 bases and J gave up 3 bases; unmatched junction bases: 2. This CDR3 comprises 16 residues. CDR3 sequence reads: CASSQEERGGYNEQFF. The CDR3 DNA reads TGCGCCAGCAGCCAAGAAGAGCGGGGGGGCTACAATGAGCAGTTCTTC.

V gene TRBV6-5 combines with J gene TRBJ1-6; 7 nucleotides line up with TRBD1. This CDR3 comprises 14 residues. Germline CDR1 MNHEY, CDR2 SVGAGI. V lost 6 bases, J lost 7 bases, and 6 bases stayed unmatched. Here the CDR3 DNA reads TGTGCCAGCAGCCTAGGACAGGCGAATTCACCCCTCCACTTT. Protein sequence: CASSLGQANSPLHF.

The V call is TRBV5-1, the J call TRBJ1-1; D not resolved. Per germline, CDR1 SGHRS and CDR2 YFSETQ. V was trimmed by 0 bases and J by 3 bases, leaving 12 bases between them. This CDR3 region has 15 residues. The CDR3 DNA reads as TGCGCCAGCAGCTTGGCCGCAGGCCTCGACACTGAAGCTTTCTTT. As protein: CASSLAAGLDTEAFF. The full variable domain, its missing parts supplied by reference TRBV5-1 and TRBJ1-1, is KAGVTQTPRYLIKTRGQQVTLSCSPISGHRSVSWYQQTPGQGLQFLFEYFSETQRNKGNFPGRFSGRQFSNSRSEMNVSTLELGDSALYLCASSLAAGLDTEAFFGQGTRLTVV.

The chain employs TRBV5-1 and TRBJ1-4, with D possibly TRBD1 on 5 matching bases. V lost 3 bases, J lost 5 bases, and 14 bases lay in between. This CDR3 is built from 15 residues. The germline CDR1 and CDR2 sequences are SGHRS and YFSETQ. CDR3 in amino acids: CASSSGQGGNEKLFF. The CDR3 DNA reads as TGCGCCAGCAGCTCGGGTCAGGGTGGCAATGAAAAACTGTTTTTT.

This clone was observed a single time. J is TRBJ2-1 and V is TRBV7-8; TRBD2 matches at 7 bases. Germline-derived CDR1 and CDR2 are SGHVS and FQNEAQ. The V gene end was trimmed by 1 base and the J gene end by 4 bases; junction bases not matched to a gene: 7. This CDR3 contains 16 residues. The chain's CDR3 is CASSLGPLAKYNEQFF. The CDR3 DNA reads as TGTGCCAGCAGCTTAGGGCCACTAGCGAAGTACAATGAGCAGTTCTTC.

The V and J genes are TRBV30 and TRBJ2-7, with 7 bases lining up with TRBD1. The CDR3 is 13 amino acids. J lost 1 base, V lost 3 bases, and 3 bases had no gene match. Germline lookup yields CDR1 GTSNPN and CDR2 SVGIG (reference sequence). This CDR3 reads CAWSQGVSYEQYF. DNA for the CDR3: TGTGCCTGGAGCCAGGGGGTATCCTACGAGCAGTACTTC.

The chain uses TRBV5-5 and TRBJ1-5; 8 bases map to TRBD1. The germline gives CDR1 SGHKS, CDR2 YYEKEE (reference sequence). J lost 3 bases, V lost 4 bases, and 6 bases had no gene match. CDR3 length: 15 amino acids. The CDR3 DNA reads TGTGCCAGCAGCCGGGACAGGACGGCCAATCAGCCCCAGCATTTT. Translation: CASSRDRTANQPQHF.

This clone was recorded once. J is TRBJ1-4 and V is TRBV7-8; D is unclear. The CDR3 is 12 amino acids. Germline assignment: CDR1 SGHVS and CDR2 FQNEAQ. Trimming removed 3 bases at V and 6 bases at J, with 5 bases between. The CDR3 loop is CASSLRDEKLFF. Here the CDR3 DNA reads TGTGCCAGCAGCTTGAGAGATGAAAAACTGTTTTTT.

The chain combines TRBV5-1 with TRBJ2-5; D not certain. V shed 4 bases and J shed 5 bases, with 12 bases lying between them. The CDR3 consists of 13 residues. Germline CDR1 and CDR2: SGHRS and YFSETQ. For the CDR3, the DNA is TGCGCCAGCAGCGGGAACGTAGGTGAGACCCAGTACTTC. The encoded protein is CASSGNVGETQYF.

This clone was seen more than once but under ten times. The chain is built from TRBV4-3 and TRBJ2-2, with D perhaps TRBD1 (5 bases). V lost 1 base and J 4 bases, leaving 7 bases between the germline ends. Germline V gene lookup returns CDR1 LGHNA and CDR2 YSLEER. The CDR3 consists of 14 residues. Here the CDR3 reads CASSQVDSTGELFF. For the CDR3, the DNA is TGCGCCAGCAGCCAAGTAGACAGCACCGGGGAGCTGTTTTTT.

This clone was seen at least ten times. The gene calls are TRBV18 and TRBJ1-4; D remains unclear. CDR1 is KGHSH and CDR2 is LQKENI in the germline V gene. V was cut by 2 bases and J by 8 bases, with 9 bases left in between. The CDR3 consists of 13 residues. The CDR3 region is CASSPGVREKLFF. The CDR3 DNA reads as TGTGCCAGCTCACCAGGCGTTAGGGAAAAACTGTTTTTT.

This chain uses TRBV5-8 with TRBJ2-6; a weak D match, TRBD1 (5 bases). This CDR3 contains 16 residues. V lost 2 bases and J 0 bases, leaving 9 bases between the germline ends. CDR1 is SGHTS, CDR2 YDEGEE, per germline. The CDR3 coding sequence is TGTGCCAGCAGCTTTACAGGCCCCTCTGGGGCCAACGTCCTGACTTTC. The encoded protein is CASSFTGPSGANVLTF. Based on the CDR3 plus reference TRBV5-8 and TRBJ2-6, the full variable domain is EAGVTQSPTHLIKTRGQQATLRCSPISGHTSVYWYQQALGLGLQFLLWYDEGEERNRGNFPPRFSGRQFPNYSSELNVNALELEDSALYLCASSFTGPSGANVLTFGAGSRLTVL.

The chain recombines TRBV5-1 with TRBJ2-7; 7 positions agree with TRBD1. Trimming cost V 4 bases and J 9 bases; bases outside gene matches: 7. CDR1 is SGHRS and CDR2 is YFSETQ in the germline V gene. This CDR3 has 12 residues. CDR3 coding DNA: TGCGCCAGCAGCCCCGGAGGACAGGTGCAGTACTTC. Translating gives CASSPGGQVQYF.

This clone occurred once. The J gene is TRBJ2-4, the V gene TRBV7-9, with D maybe TRBD2 (5 bases). V was clipped by 1 base and J by 1 base, with 11 bases between them. CDR1 is SEHNR and CDR2 is FQNEAQ in the germline V gene (reference sequence). CDR3 length: 16 residues. For the CDR3, the DNA is TGTGCCAGCAGCTTAGGGGCTCCGGGGGCCAAAAACATTCAGTACTTC. This codes for CASSLGAPGAKNIQYF. Drawing the rest from reference TRBV7-9 and TRBJ2-4, the complete variable domain is DTGVSQNPRHKITKRGQNVTFRCDPISEHNRLYWYRQTLGQGPEFLTYFQNEAQLEKSRLLSDRFSAERPKGSFSTLEIQRTEQGDSAMYLCASSLGAPGAKNIQYFGAGTRLSVL.

The J gene is TRBJ1-2, the V gene TRBV6-5; 7 nucleotides match TRBD1. Germline V gene data show CDR1 as MNHEY and CDR2 as SVGAGI. The CDR3 covers 13 residues. The trim removed 6 bases at V and 4 bases at J, leaving 5 bases unmatched. CDR3 residues: CASSWDSGYGYTF. The CDR3 region has the DNA TGTGCCAGCAGCTGGGACAGCGGCTATGGCTACACCTTC.

The genes are TRBV19 and TRBJ2-5; D unclear. V lost 6 bases and J 3 bases, leaving 8 bases between the germline ends. The CDR3 is made up of 12 amino acids. Germline assignment: CDR1 LNHDA and CDR2 SQIVND (reference sequence). CDR3 region: CASSTGKETQYF. CDR3 DNA: TGTGCCAGTAGCACTGGGAAAGAGACCCAGTACTTC.

This clone has only a few counts. This chain links TRBV5-8 with TRBJ1-3; D perhaps matches TRBD1 (6 bases). CDR3 length: 15 residues. From germline, CDR1 is SGHTS and CDR2 YDEGEE. V shed 0 bases and J shed 2 bases, with 9 bases lying between them. The chain's CDR3 is CASSLGQGPGNTIYF. In DNA form, the CDR3 reads TGTGCCAGCAGCTTGGGTCAGGGGCCTGGAAACACCATATATTTT.

This clone was found a few times. The chain joins TRBV4-3 to TRBJ2-1, with D possibly being TRBD2 (7 bases). Germline-derived CDR1 and CDR2 are LGHNA and YSLEER. The CDR3 is 16 residues long. Trimming pared 5 bases from V and 1 base from J, leaving 15 bases between. As DNA, the CDR3 is TGCGCCAGCAGCACTACGGGGGGCCAATCCTACAATGAGCAGTTCTTC. As protein: CASSTTGGQSYNEQFF.